This TCR beta chain was recorded in a study of beta chain features in type 1 diabetes. Study background: Examination of sorted cells across all samples involved around 99 million cells.

A note on this clone: Its antigen is as yet unknown.

Every bit of the isolated RNA underwent reverse transcription, so sequencing read expressed TCRB transcripts. The table came from immunoSEQ multiplex PCR; TCRdb's copy has only in-frame clones and leaves some out. The sample has fewer than 400,000 clones, around 7.6% seen once. Study observations and caveats: Patients' naive, central memory and Treg TCRB repertoires seemed closer to one another than those of healthy donors. Whatever favoring of shorter templates PCR might show would apply equally to patients and controls. Significant though moderate, a shortening of TCRB CDR3s appeared in all four CD4+ subsets of Type 1 diabetes patients.

Germline V gene lookup returns CDR1 MNHEY and CDR2 SVGAGI. The CDR3 is 15 amino acids. V was shortened by 0 bases and J by 2 bases, with 11 bases between the two germline ends. This receptor was taken from a woman aged 18 to 35 in good health. Input material: central memory CD4+ T cells from blood. The V and J genes are TRBV6-5 and TRBJ2-7; D unresolved. The CDR3 reads CASSYSKPAPYEQYF. The CDR3 nucleotides are TGTGCCAGCAGTTACTCGAAACCAGCCCCCTACGAGCAGTACTTC.